This TCR beta chain was recorded in a study of shared clonotypes between healthy human individuals. Naive CD8 populations comprised CD45RO-negative cells positively selected for CCR7, excluding terminally differentiated effector memory CD45RA+ cells. The CDR3 has 14 amino acids. Per the germline V gene, CDR1 is MNHNS and CDR2 is SASEGT. The V and J ends lost 0 bases and 10 bases respectively, with 10 bases between them. At a deep level, the assay was run. Produced via immunoSEQ multiplex PCR; TCRdb's table is partial and in-frame only. This sample has 2 million or so clones, with just under 95% found just once.

The clonotype was recovered from a man younger than 35 in good health. This rearrangement joins TRBV6-1 to TRBJ1-6; no clear D. The source material was naive CD8+ T cells sorted from blood. The CDR3 sequence is CASSEARGLSPLHF. Here the CDR3 DNA reads TGTGCCAGCAGTGAAGCGCGGGGATTGTCACCCCTCCACTTT.